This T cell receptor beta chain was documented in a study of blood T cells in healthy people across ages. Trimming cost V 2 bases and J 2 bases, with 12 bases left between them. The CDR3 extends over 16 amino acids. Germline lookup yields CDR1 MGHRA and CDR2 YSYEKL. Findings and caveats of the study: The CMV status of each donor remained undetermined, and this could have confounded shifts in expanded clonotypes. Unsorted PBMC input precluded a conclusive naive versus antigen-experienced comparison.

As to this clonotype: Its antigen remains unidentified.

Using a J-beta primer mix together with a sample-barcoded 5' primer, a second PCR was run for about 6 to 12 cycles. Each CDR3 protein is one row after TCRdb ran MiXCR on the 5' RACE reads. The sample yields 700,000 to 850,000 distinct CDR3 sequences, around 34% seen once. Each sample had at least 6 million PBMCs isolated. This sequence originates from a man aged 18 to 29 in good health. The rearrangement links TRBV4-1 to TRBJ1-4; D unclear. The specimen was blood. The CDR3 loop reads CASSQPRVSTNEKLFF. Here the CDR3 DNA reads TGCGCCAGCAGCCAACCCCGCGTCAGCACTAATGAAAAACTGTTTTTT.